The 30 T cell receptor beta chains given below trace back to one sample, sequenced in a study of blood T cell repertoires in COVID-19. The repertoire was sequenced with immunoSEQ multiplex PCR; TCRdb's copy has only in-frame clones and lacks some. This sample has about 110,000 clones, with around 81% found just once. Sequenced: peripheral blood. The receptors stem from a human donor in a cohort sampled during active or convalescent COVID-19.

CDR3 nucleotides: TGTGCCAGCAGTTTGAGGTATAGCAATCAGCCCCAGCATTTT. This sequence encodes CASSLRYSNQPQHF. V usage is TRBV27 and J usage is TRBJ1-5, with unresolved D. The length of the CDR3 is 14 residues. V gave up 3 bases and J gave up 0 bases, with 6 bases separating them. CDR1 and CDR2 (germline): MNHEY, SMNVEV (reference sequence).

The chain employs TRBV9 and TRBJ2-7, with 7 bases aligning to TRBD2. The CDR3 loop spans 18 amino acids. The ends lost 4 bases at V and 2 bases at J; junction bases unmatched: 18. Germline lookup yields CDR1 SGDLS and CDR2 YYNGEE. CDR3 sequence (DNA): TGTGCCAGCAGCCCCGGACGTCGGGGAGGGCTTTGGGCCTACGAGCAGTACTTC. It codes for CASSPGRRGGLWAYEQYF.

This clone occurred a few times. The rearrangement links TRBV7-8 to TRBJ2-7, with 8 nucleotides matching TRBD1. Trimming removed 5 bases from V and 0 bases from J; junction bases left unmatched: 3. CDR3 length: 14 amino acids. In germline, CDR1 is SGHVS, CDR2 FQNEAQ. The CDR3 nucleotides read TGTGCCAGCAGCCGGGGACAGGTCTCCTACGAGCAGTACTTC. Protein: CASSRGQVSYEQYF.

The chain has TRBV28 and TRBJ2-3, with no clear D. CDR1 is MDHEN and CDR2 is SYDVKM in the germline V gene. This CDR3 has 16 residues. The V and J ends lost 3 bases and 0 bases respectively, with 13 bases between them. The DNA of the CDR3 is TGTGCCAGCAGTTTCCTCCATCAAGCTAGCACAGATACGCAGTATTTT. Amino acid sequence: CASSFLHQASTDTQYF.

This clone was recorded once. The chain links TRBV6-5 to TRBJ1-1, with 10 bases matching TRBD1. CDR3 length equals 13 residues. Germline CDR1 reads MNHEY; CDR2 reads SVGAGI. Trimming cost V 5 bases and J 13 bases; bases outside gene matches: 10. CDR3 amino acids: CASSNTGTGAGFF. CDR3 nucleotides: TGTGCCAGCAGTAACACCGGGACAGGGGCCGGTTTCTTT.

This clone was seen more than once but under ten times. CDR3 amino acids: CAALKTVSGANVLTF. The CDR3 nucleotides are TGTGCCGCACTGAAAACAGTCTCTGGGGCCAACGTCCTGACTTTC. The chain uses TRBV30 and TRBJ2-6; no reliable D call. In germline, CDR1 is GTSNPN, CDR2 SVGIG (reference sequence). Deletions cut 8 bases from V and 0 bases from J, with 14 bases between. The CDR3 contains 15 residues.

This clone has a handful of counts. This rearrangement joins TRBV4-3 to TRBJ2-7; TRBD1 aligns across 9 bases. The germline CDR1 and CDR2 sequences are LGHNA and YSLEER. This CDR3 region has 16 residues. J was trimmed by 0 bases and V by 3 bases; bases with no gene match: 6. The CDR3 region has the DNA TGCGCCAGCAGCCAGGGGACAGGGAGGAGCTCCTACGAGCAGTACTTC. Translation: CASSQGTGRSSYEQYF.

The CDR3 here is CASNGHVNTGELFF. The CDR3, as DNA: TGTGCCAGCAACGGACATGTGAACACCGGGGAGCTGTTTTTT. This rearrangement joins TRBV4-2 to TRBJ2-2; possibly TRBD1 for D (5 bases). Looked up from germline, CDR1 is LGHNA and CDR2 is YNFKEQ. The CDR3 totals 14 residues. The V end was cut by 7 bases, the J end by 1 base, with 10 bases between.

CDR3 sequence reads: CASSLPSLESTEQFF. The CDR3 DNA is TGTGCCAGCAGCTTACCCTCACTAGAGTCCACTGAGCAGTTCTTC. The V and J genes are TRBV7-8 and TRBJ2-1, with D perhaps matching TRBD2 (5 bases). The CDR3 totals 15 residues. The ends were cut back, 2 bases at V and 9 bases at J, with 17 bases in the middle. CDR1 is SGHVS and CDR2 is FQNEAQ in the germline V gene.

The V gene is TRBV7-9, the J gene TRBJ1-4; 9 nucleotides line up with TRBD1. The CDR3 runs 16 residues. Germline V gene data show CDR1 as SEHNR and CDR2 as FQNEAQ (reference sequence). The ends lost 0 bases at V and 4 bases at J; junction bases unmatched: 3. The DNA for the CDR3 is TGTGCCAGCAGCTTAGCCCTGACAGGGGGTAATGAAAAACTGTTTTTT. It encodes CASSLALTGGNEKLFF. Variable domain in full (rest from reference TRBV7-9 and TRBJ1-4): DTGVSQNPRHKITKRGQNVTFRCDPISEHNRLYWYRQTLGQGPEFLTYFQNEAQLEKSRLLSDRFSAERPKGSFSTLEIQRTEQGDSAMYLCASSLALTGGNEKLFFGSGTQLSVL.

The CDR3 DNA sequence: TGTGCCAGCAGCTCGATGGCGAGGCCAACACCCCTCCACTTT. Protein sequence: CASSSMARPTPLHF. The rearrangement uses TRBV5-6 and TRBJ1-6; D not certain. The V gene lost 3 bases and the J gene lost 11 bases, with 15 bases spanning the gap. Germline V gene lookup returns CDR1 SGHDT and CDR2 YYEEEE. The CDR3 is 14 residues long.

This chain uses TRBV7-9 with TRBJ2-2; weak D call: TRBD2 (6 bases). The CDR3 covers 19 residues. V was cut by 4 bases and J by 0 bases, with 21 bases left in between. Germline V lookup: CDR1 SEHNR, CDR2 FQNEAQ (reference sequence). The CDR3 coding sequence is TGTGCCAGCAGCTCTAGCGACTTTAAGTGGGGTTCGAACACCGGGGAGCTGTTTTTT. Its protein is CASSSSDFKWGSNTGELFF. The whole variable domain, filled in from reference TRBV7-9 and TRBJ2-2, reads DTGVSQNPRHKITKRGQNVTFRCDPISEHNRLYWYRQTLGQGPEFLTYFQNEAQLEKSRLLSDRFSAERPKGSFSTLEIQRTEQGDSAMYLCASSSSDFKWGSNTGELFFGEGSRLTVL.

The CDR3 sequence: CASKKSWGVNEQFF. For the CDR3, the DNA is TGTGCCAGCAAAAAAAGCTGGGGGGTCAATGAGCAGTTCTTC. The rearrangement links TRBV6-5 to TRBJ2-1; D is possibly TRBD2 (6 bases). V shed 7 bases and J shed 6 bases, with 16 bases lying between them. This CDR3 spans 14 amino acids. Germline values: CDR1 MNHEY, CDR2 SVGAGI.

V is TRBV5-4 and J is TRBJ2-3, with TRBD1 matching over 9 bases. The germline gives CDR1 SGHNT, CDR2 YYREEE (reference sequence). CDR3 length: 15 amino acids. Trimming removed 3 bases from V and 6 bases from J; junction bases left unmatched: 8. For the CDR3, the DNA is TGTGCCAGCAGCTCACAGGGGGCCAAGGGGGATACGCAGTATTTT. Residues: CASSSQGAKGDTQYF.

This rearrangement joins TRBV7-6 to TRBJ2-5; 14 nucleotides line up with TRBD2. In germline, CDR1 is SGHVS, CDR2 FNYEAQ. V lost 5 bases to trimming and J lost 5 bases; unmatched junction nucleotides: 10. This CDR3 has 17 amino acids. CDR3 sequence reads: CASSPKTSGRALETQYF. The CDR3 DNA follows: TGTGCCAGCAGCCCAAAGACTAGCGGGAGGGCCTTGGAGACCCAGTACTTC.

The gene calls are TRBV20-1 and TRBJ2-3; D remains unclear. CDR3 length: 11 residues. CDR1 DFQATT and CDR2 SNEGSKA come from the germline V gene (reference sequence). Between the trimmed V and J ends, which lost 4 bases and 5 bases, there was a span of 7 bases. CDR3 amino acids: CSATHRDTQYF. CDR3 DNA: TGCAGTGCTACCCATAGAGATACGCAGTATTTT.

V usage is TRBV2 and J usage is TRBJ1-6; TRBD1 agrees at 8 bases. This CDR3 has 15 residues. Germline CDR1 SNHLY, CDR2 FYNNEI. V was pared by 7 bases and J by 10 bases, with 12 bases of the junction left unmatched. CDR3 DNA sequence: TGTGCCAGCAATAACGACGGGACAGGTCGGTCACCCCTCCACTTT. It yields the protein CASNNDGTGRSPLHF.

The rearrangement links TRBV7-9 to TRBJ1-4, with D hard to call. This CDR3 contains 15 residues. The ends were cut back, 6 bases at V and 0 bases at J, with 11 bases in the middle. The V gene's germline CDR1 is SEHNR and CDR2 FQNEAQ (reference sequence). Here the CDR3 DNA reads TGTGCCAGCAGTCCAACACCCGCAACTAATGAAAAACTGTTTTTT. Its protein is CASSPTPATNEKLFF. The full variable domain, with the rest looked up from reference TRBV7-9 and TRBJ1-4, is DTGVSQNPRHKITKRGQNVTFRCDPISEHNRLYWYRQTLGQGPEFLTYFQNEAQLEKSRLLSDRFSAERPKGSFSTLEIQRTEQGDSAMYLCASSPTPATNEKLFFGSGTQLSVL.

This rearrangement joins TRBV7-8 to TRBJ2-3; the match to TRBD2 covers 10 bases. J was trimmed by 6 bases and V by 4 bases; bases with no gene match: 7. The CDR3 has 15 residues. CDR1 SGHVS and CDR2 FQNEAQ come from the germline V gene. The CDR3 DNA sequence: TGTGCCAGCAGCTCCCTGACTAGCGGGTTTGATACGCAGTATTTT. It encodes CASSSLTSGFDTQYF.

This chain connects TRBV29-1 to TRBJ2-1; TRBD2 matches 12 bases. V lost 7 bases and J lost 4; bases outside the gene matches: 5. The CDR3 spans 14 residues. The germline gives CDR1 SQVTM, CDR2 ANQGSEA. The CDR3 nucleotides read TGCAGCGCCCGACTAGCGGGAGTTTACAATGAGCAGTTCTTC. As protein: CSARLAGVYNEQFF.

V and J are TRBV30 and TRBJ2-7; 8 bases agree with TRBD2. The V segment lost 0 bases and the J segment 7 bases; nucleotides outside the gene matches: 11. CDR1 is GTSNPN and CDR2 is SVGIG in the germline V gene (reference sequence). The CDR3 is 15 amino acids. In nucleotides, the CDR3 is TGTGCCTGGAGTGTTCTGTCTAGCGGGCGGCCAGAGCAGTACTTC. It yields the protein CAWSVLSSGRPEQYF.

V usage is TRBV29-1 and J usage is TRBJ2-1; 10 bases align to TRBD1. Trimming at V came to 7 bases and at J to 4 bases, leaving 10 bases not matched to a gene. The germline V gene has CDR1 SQVTM and CDR2 ANQGSEA. The CDR3 has 15 residues. In DNA form, the CDR3 reads TGCAGCGCTGTTCCGGGACAGGGGTTGTACAATGAGCAGTTCTTC. It codes for CSAVPGQGLYNEQFF.

The chain uses TRBV5-5 and TRBJ2-1, with 10 bases lining up with TRBD2. Germline assignment: CDR1 SGHKS and CDR2 YYEKEE (reference sequence). CDR3 length: 16 amino acids. The J segment lost 6 bases and the V segment lost 4 bases, leaving 10 bases of the junction unmatched. This CDR3 is CASSKQKASGSNEQFF. CDR3 sequence (DNA): TGTGCCAGCAGCAAGCAAAAGGCTAGCGGGAGCAATGAGCAGTTCTTC.

The chain is built from TRBV19 and TRBJ1-2; D is unclear. CDR1 and CDR2 (germline): LNHDA, SQIVND (reference sequence). CDR3 size: 16 residues. Trimming shortened V by 4 bases and J by 4 bases, and 19 bases separated the two germline ends. The CDR3 is CASSRGREGTLYGYTF. The CDR3 nucleotides are TGTGCCAGTAGTAGAGGCCGGGAGGGCACTCTCTATGGCTACACCTTC.

J is TRBJ1-6 and V is TRBV11-2; D may be TRBD1 (6 bases). This CDR3 region has 15 residues. Trimming took 1 base from V and 7 from J, leaving 11 bases between them. From germline, CDR1 is SGHAT and CDR2 FQNNGV. The CDR3 nucleotides read TGTGCCAGCAGCTTAGGGTCAGGGGCCAATTCACCCCTCCACTTT. This gives the protein CASSLGSGANSPLHF. Variable domain in full (rest from reference TRBV11-2 and TRBJ1-6): EAGVAQSPRYKIIEKRQSVAFWCNPISGHATLYWYQQILGQGPKLLIQFQNNGVVDDSQLPKDRFSAERLKGVDSTLKIQPAKLEDSAVYLCASSLGSGANSPLHFGNGTRLTVT.

The chain carries TRBV2 and TRBJ1-1, with D perhaps TRBD1 (5 bases). The germline V and J ends were trimmed by 6 bases and 0 bases, with 14 bases remaining between them. The CDR3 has 15 residues. CDR1 and CDR2 from the germline V gene are SNHLY and FYNNEI. CDR3 bases: TGTGCCAGCAGCCAAGACAGCCCCATGAACACTGAAGCTTTCTTT. Protein sequence: CASSQDSPMNTEAFF. Full variable domain (outside the CDR3, taken from reference TRBV2 and TRBJ1-1): EPEVTQTPSHQVTQMGQEVILRCVPISNHLYFYWYRQILGQKVEFLVSFYNNEISEKSEIFDDQFSVERPDGSNFTLKIRSTKLEDSAMYFCASSQDSPMNTEAFFGQGTRLTVV.

The V and J genes are TRBV7-6 and TRBJ2-5; 8 positions match TRBD1. Trimming cost V 4 bases and J 4 bases; bases outside gene matches: 8. Germline V gene lookup returns CDR1 SGHVS and CDR2 FNYEAQ. CDR3 length equals 15 residues. The CDR3 sequence is CASSSAGGFGETQYF. Here the CDR3 DNA reads TGTGCCAGCAGCTCGGCAGGGGGCTTTGGAGAGACCCAGTACTTC.

This clone is a singleton in its sample. This chain joins TRBV18 and TRBJ1-4, with 7 bases lining up with TRBD1. Looked up from germline, CDR1 is KGHSH and CDR2 is LQKENI. After removal of 1 base from V and 4 bases from J, the junction contained 9 bases not matched to a gene. The CDR3 is 17 amino acids. CDR3 DNA sequence: TGTGCCAGCTCACCACGACAGGGTGTAATGAATAATGAAAAACTGTTTTTT. Protein product: CASSPRQGVMNNEKLFF.

Here the CDR3 DNA reads TGTGCCACCAGCAGAGATCCACTAGCGGGCAAAGAGACCCAGTACTTC. Translation: CATSRDPLAGKETQYF. The V call is TRBV15, the J call TRBJ2-5; 9 bases line up with TRBD2. This CDR3 comprises 16 residues. Germline CDR1 and CDR2: LNHNV and YYDKDF (reference sequence). V lost 0 bases and J lost 3; bases outside the gene matches: 5.

This clone was counted between two and nine times. The chain employs TRBV10-3 and TRBJ2-6, with D hard to call. V shed 1 base and J shed 0 bases, with 19 bases lying between them. The CDR3 extends over 20 amino acids. Germline lookup yields CDR1 ENHRY and CDR2 SYGVKD. CDR3 loop: CAISELGPPTQSSGANVLTF. The CDR3 coding sequence is TGTGCCATCAGTGAGTTAGGTCCCCCGACACAGAGCTCTGGGGCCAACGTCCTGACTTTC.